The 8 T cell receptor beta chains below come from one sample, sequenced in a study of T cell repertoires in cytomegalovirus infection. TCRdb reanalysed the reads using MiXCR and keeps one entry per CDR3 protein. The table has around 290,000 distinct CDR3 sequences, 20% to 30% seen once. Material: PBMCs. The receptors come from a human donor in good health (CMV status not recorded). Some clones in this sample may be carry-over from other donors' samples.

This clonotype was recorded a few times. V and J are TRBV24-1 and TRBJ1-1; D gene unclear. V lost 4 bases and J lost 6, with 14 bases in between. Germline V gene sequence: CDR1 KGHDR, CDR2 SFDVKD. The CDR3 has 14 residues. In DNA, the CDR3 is TGTGCCACCAGTGAATCGAAATCCAATGCTGAAGCTTTCTTT. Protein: CATSESKSNAEAFF.

CDR3 sequence (DNA): TGTGCCAGCATGAGGAGCTCCTACAATGAGCAGTTCTTC. It is translated as CASMRSSYNEQFF. V usage is TRBV5-4 and J usage is TRBJ2-1, with D unclear. Trimming shortened V by 6 bases and J by 0 bases, and 7 bases separated the two germline ends. Germline loops: CDR1 SGHNT, CDR2 YYREEE (reference sequence). The CDR3 covers 13 residues.

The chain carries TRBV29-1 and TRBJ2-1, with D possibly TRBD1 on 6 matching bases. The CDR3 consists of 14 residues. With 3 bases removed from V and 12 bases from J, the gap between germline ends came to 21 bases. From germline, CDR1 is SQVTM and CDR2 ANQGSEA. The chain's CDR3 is CSVDRTGFDSGQFF. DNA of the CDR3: TGCAGCGTTGATCGCACAGGGTTTGATTCGGGGCAGTTCTTC.

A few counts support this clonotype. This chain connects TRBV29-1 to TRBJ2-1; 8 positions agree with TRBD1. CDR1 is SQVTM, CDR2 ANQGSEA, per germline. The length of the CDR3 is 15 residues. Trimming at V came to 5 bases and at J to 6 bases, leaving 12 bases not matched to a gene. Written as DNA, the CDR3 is TGCAGCGTTTCACGGGGCGTAACAGGGGGCAATGAGCAGTTCTTC. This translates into CSVSRGVTGGNEQFF.

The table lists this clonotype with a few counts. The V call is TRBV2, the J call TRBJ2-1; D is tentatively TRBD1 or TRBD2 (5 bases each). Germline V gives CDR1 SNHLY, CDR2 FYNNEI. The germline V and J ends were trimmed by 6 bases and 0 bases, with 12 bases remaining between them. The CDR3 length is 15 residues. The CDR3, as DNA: TGTGCCAGCAGGGGACGGGTTAGCTCCTACAATGAGCAGTTCTTC. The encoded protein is CASRGRVSSYNEQFF.

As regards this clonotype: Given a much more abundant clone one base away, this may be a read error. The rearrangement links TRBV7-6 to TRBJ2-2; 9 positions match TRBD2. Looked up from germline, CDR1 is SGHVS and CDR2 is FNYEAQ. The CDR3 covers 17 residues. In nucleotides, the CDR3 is TGTGCCAGCAGCTTGTTGAATCTAGCGGGGAACACCGGGGTGCTGTTTTTT. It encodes CASSLLNLAGNTGVLFF.

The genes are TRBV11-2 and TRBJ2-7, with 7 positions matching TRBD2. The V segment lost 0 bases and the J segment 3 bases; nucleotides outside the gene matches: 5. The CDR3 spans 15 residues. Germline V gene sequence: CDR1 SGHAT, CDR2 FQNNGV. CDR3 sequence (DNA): TGTGCCAGCAGCTTAGAGGCGGGAGCCCACTACGAGCAGTACTTC. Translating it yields CASSLEAGAHYEQYF.

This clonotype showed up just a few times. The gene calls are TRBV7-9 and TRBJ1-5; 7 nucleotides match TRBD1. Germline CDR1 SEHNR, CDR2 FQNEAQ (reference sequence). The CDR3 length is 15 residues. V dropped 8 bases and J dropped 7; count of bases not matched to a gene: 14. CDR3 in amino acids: CASCLPGPGGQPQHF. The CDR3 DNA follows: TGTGCCAGCTGCCTCCCTGGTCCAGGGGGACAGCCCCAGCATTTT.